A single sample is the source of the 5 T cell receptor beta chains below, sequenced in a study of CD8 T cells in ankylosing spondylitis. One entry per CDR3 protein results from TCRdb running MiXCR on the 5' RACE reads. The data contain hundreds of thousands of distinct CDR3 sequences, about 9.1% of them singletons. The specimen sequenced was blood, either unsorted or a sorted T cell fraction (not recorded which). These receptors were collected from a male donor with ankylosing spondylitis or in good health (not recorded which).

This clonotype was picked up many times. The chain employs TRBV29-1 and TRBJ2-3; D possibly corresponds to TRBD2 (6 bases). The V gene's germline CDR1 is SQVTM and CDR2 ANQGSEA. V was clipped by 5 bases and J by 2 bases, with 11 bases between them. The CDR3 spans 13 residues. The CDR3 is CSVYGGNTDTQYF. The CDR3 nucleotides read TGCAGCGTTTATGGGGGGAACACAGATACGCAGTATTTT.

This clonotype showed up just a few times. This chain uses TRBV2 with TRBJ1-5; D possibly corresponds to TRBD1 (5 bases). Germline V gene sequence: CDR1 SNHLY, CDR2 FYNNEI. The length of the CDR3 is 16 residues. V gave up 2 bases and J gave up 2 bases, with 13 bases separating them. CDR3 residues: CASSERGGTRNQPQHF. DNA for the CDR3: TGTGCCAGCAGTGAAAGGGGCGGGACCCGCAATCAGCCCCAGCATTTT.

There are many counts of this clonotype. The chain uses TRBV5-1 and TRBJ1-4; possibly TRBD1 for D (5 bases). The germline CDR1 and CDR2 sequences are SGHRS and YFSETQ. The V end lost 3 bases, the J end lost 5 bases, and 14 bases lay between the germline ends. The CDR3 has 15 residues. The CDR3 protein is CASSSSGPHNEKLFF. In DNA form, the CDR3 reads TGCGCCAGCAGCTCCTCGGGACCGCACAATGAAAAACTGTTTTTT.

The table lists this clonotype with many counts. The rearrangement links TRBV12-3 or TRBV12-4 to TRBJ1-2; TRBD1 might be the D (5 bases). The CDR3 sequence is 12 residues long. V was shortened by 9 bases and J by 7 bases, with 15 bases between the two germline ends. The CDR3 DNA sequence: TGTGCCAGTGAAGGGGAACCACCTGGCTACACCTTC. This codes for CASEGEPPGYTF.

This clonotype was recorded many times. The chain uses TRBV6-5 and TRBJ2-7, with 7 bases identical to TRBD1. The V gene's germline CDR1 is MNHEY and CDR2 SVGAGI. Trimming removed 0 bases from V and 4 bases from J; junction bases left unmatched: 6. The CDR3 length is 15 residues. CDR3 amino acids: CASSYSATGQYEQYF. The CDR3 coding sequence is TGTGCCAGCAGTTACTCGGCCACGGGACAGTACGAGCAGTACTTC.